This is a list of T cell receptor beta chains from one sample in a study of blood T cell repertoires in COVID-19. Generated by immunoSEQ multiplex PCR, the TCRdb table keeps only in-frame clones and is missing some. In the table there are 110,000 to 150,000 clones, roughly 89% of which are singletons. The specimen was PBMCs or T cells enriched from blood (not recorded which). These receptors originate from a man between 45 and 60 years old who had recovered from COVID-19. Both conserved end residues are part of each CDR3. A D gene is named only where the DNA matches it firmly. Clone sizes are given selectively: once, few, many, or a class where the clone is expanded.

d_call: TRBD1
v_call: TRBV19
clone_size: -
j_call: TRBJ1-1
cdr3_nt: TGTGCCAGTAGTATAGTAGGGACAGGGCCAGAAGCTTTCTTT
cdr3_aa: CASSIVGTGPEAFF

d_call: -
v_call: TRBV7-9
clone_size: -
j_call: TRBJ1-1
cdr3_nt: TGTGCCAGCAGCTTAGCAGGGGATAAGACTGAAGCTTTCTTT
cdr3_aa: CASSLAGDKTEAFF

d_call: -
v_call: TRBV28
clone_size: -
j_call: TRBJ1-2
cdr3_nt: TGTGCCAGCAGCCTCCCAACTCAGGGTGGCTACACCTTC
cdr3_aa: CASSLPTQGGYTF

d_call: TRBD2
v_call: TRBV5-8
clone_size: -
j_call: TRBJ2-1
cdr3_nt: TGTGCCAGCAGCCTAACGGGGGGGTCCTACAATGAGCAGTTCTTC
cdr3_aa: CASSLTGGSYNEQFF

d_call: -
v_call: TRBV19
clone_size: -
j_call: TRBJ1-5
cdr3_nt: TGTGCCAGTAGTATCCGACTTCAGCCCCAGCATTTT
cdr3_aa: CASSIRLQPQHF

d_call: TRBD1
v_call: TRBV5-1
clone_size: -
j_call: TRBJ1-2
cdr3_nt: TGCGCCAGCAGCAACTCCGGGACAGGGGCTGGCTACACCTTC
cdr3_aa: CASSNSGTGAGYTF

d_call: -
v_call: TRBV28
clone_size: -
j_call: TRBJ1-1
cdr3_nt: TGTGCCAGCAGTGCCCCCCGCGGCCTCAGAGGGCGCACTGAAGCTTTCTTT
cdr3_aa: CASSAPRGLRGRTEAFF

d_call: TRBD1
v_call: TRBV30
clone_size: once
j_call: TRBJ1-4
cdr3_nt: TGTGCCTGGAGTCCGAGGACAGGGGGGGGAGAAAAACTGTTTTTT
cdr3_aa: CAWSPRTGGGEKLFF

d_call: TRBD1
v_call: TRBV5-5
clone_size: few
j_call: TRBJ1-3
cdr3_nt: TGTGCCAGCAGTTCTGGGACAGCGATCTCTGGAAACACCATATATTTT
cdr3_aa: CASSSGTAISGNTIYF

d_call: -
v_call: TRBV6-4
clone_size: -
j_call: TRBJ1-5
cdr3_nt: TGTGCCAGCGAGATTCGACAGGATCATCAGCCCCAGCATTTT
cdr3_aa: CASEIRQDHQPQHF

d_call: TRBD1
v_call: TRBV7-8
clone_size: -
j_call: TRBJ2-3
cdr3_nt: TGTGCCAGCAGCTTATCCGGGACAGGCAACGTGGATACGCAGTATTTT
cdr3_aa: CASSLSGTGNVDTQYF

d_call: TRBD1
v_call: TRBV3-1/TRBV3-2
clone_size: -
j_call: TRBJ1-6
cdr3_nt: TGTGCCAGCAGCCAAGAGGGGACAGGGCTTAGGGGGTCACCCCTCCACTTT
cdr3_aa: CASSQEGTGLRGSPLHF

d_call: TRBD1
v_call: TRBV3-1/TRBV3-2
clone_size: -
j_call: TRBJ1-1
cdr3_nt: TGTGCCAGCAGCCACCGGGCAGGGGGCACTGAAGCTTTCTTT
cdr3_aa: CASSHRAGGTEAFF

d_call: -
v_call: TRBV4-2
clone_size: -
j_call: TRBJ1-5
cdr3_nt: TGTGCCAGCAGCCCCGGGAGGGGGGGTAACAATCAGCCCCAGCATTTT
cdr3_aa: CASSPGRGGNNQPQHF

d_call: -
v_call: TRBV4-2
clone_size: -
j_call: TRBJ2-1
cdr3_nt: TGTGCCAGCAGCCAAGGTTTCACAGGAACCTACAATGAGCAGTTCTTC
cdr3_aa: CASSQGFTGTYNEQFF

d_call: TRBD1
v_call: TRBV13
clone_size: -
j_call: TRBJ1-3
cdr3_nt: TGTGCCAGCAGCCACTGGGGACAGGGATCTGGAAACACCATATATTTT
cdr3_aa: CASSHWGQGSGNTIYF

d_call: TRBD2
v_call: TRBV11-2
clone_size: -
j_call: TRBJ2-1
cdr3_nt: TGTGCCAGCAGCTTAGTCGTGGTCTCGCGGGGGGTCAATGAGCAGTTCTTC
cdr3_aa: CASSLVVVSRGVNEQFF

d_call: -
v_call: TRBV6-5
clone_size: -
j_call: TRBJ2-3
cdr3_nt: TGTGCCAGCAGTTCTCCGGGAGCGGCGACAGATACGCAGTATTTT
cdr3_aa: CASSSPGAATDTQYF

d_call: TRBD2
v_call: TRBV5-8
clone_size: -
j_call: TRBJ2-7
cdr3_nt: TGTGCCAGCAGCCAGGCGGGGGGCGGGCTTACCAGCGAGCAGTACTTC
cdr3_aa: CASSQAGGGLTSEQYF

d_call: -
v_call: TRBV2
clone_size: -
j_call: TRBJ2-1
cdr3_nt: TGTGCCAGCAGGGGGAGGAACAATGAGCAGTTCTTC
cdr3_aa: CASRGRNNEQFF

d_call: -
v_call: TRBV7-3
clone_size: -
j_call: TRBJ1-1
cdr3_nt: TGTGCCAGCAGCTTAATTTTGGGGGGTGACGCTTTCTTT
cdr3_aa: CASSLILGGDAFF

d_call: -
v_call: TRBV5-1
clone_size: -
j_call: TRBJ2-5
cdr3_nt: TGCGCCAGCAGCTCCCAGGGGAGCCCAGAGACCCAGTACTTC
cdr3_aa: CASSSQGSPETQYF

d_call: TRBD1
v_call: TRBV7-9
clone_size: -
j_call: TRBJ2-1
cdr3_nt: TGTGCCAGCAGTTACGGGACAGGGGGCTACAATGAGCAGTTCTTC
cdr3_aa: CASSYGTGGYNEQFF

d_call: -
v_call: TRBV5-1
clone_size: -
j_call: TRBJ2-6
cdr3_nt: TGCGCCAGTACGGGGGATAGCTCTGGGGCCAACGTCCTGACTTTC
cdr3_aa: CASTGDSSGANVLTF

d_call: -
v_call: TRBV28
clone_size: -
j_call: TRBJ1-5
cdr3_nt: TGTGCCAGCAGTTTGAGTCTAGGAGTTTCCAATCAGCCCCAGCATTTT
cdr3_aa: CASSLSLGVSNQPQHF

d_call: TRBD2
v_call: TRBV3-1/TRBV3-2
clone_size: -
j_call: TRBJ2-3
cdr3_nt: TGTGCCAGCAGCCAAGTGGGGAGGTCTAGCGGGAGGGCCGGTTCGGACACGCAGTATTTT
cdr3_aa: CASSQVGRSSGRAGSDTQYF

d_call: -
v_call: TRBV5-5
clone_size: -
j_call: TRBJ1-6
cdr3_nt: TGTGCCAGCAGCTTTGGGGGCTCGTATTCACCCCTCCACTTT
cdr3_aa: CASSFGGSYSPLHF

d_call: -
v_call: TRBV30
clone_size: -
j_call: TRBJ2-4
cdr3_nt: TGTGCCTGGACCGTCAGGGGCTTAGCCAAAAACATTCAGTACTTC
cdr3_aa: CAWTVRGLAKNIQYF

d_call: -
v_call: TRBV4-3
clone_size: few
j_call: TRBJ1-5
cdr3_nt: TGCGCCAGCAGCCAAGATCCCACGAGTGATCAGCCCCAGCATTTT
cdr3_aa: CASSQDPTSDQPQHF

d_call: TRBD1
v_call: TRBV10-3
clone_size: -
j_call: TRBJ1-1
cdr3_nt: TGTGCCATCAGGGGACAGGAAGGGATTGAAGCTTTCTTT
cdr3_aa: CAIRGQEGIEAFF

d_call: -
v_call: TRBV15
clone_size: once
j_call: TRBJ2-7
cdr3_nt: TGTGCCACCAGCAGTGGCAACTCCTACGAGCAGTACTTC
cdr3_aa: CATSSGNSYEQYF

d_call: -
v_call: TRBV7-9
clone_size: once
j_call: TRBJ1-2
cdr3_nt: TGTGCCAGCAGCTTAAGTGCCGTAGGGCAGGGCGACTATGGCTACACCTTC
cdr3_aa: CASSLSAVGQGDYGYTF

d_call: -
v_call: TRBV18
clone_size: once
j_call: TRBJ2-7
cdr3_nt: TGTGCCAGCTCAGGGGCAGGCTACGAGCAGTACTTC
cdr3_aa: CASSGAGYEQYF

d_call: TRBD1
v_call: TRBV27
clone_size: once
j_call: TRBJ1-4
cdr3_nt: TGTGCCAGCAGTCTCAACAGGGGATATAATGAAAAACTGTTTTTT
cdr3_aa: CASSLNRGYNEKLFF

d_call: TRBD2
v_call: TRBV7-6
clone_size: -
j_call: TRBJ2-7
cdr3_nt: TGTGCCAGCAGCCTAACTCCGGGACTAGCGGATACCTACGAGCAGTACTTC
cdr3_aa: CASSLTPGLADTYEQYF

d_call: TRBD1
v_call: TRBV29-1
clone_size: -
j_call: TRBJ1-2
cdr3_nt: TGCAGCGTTGATGTCTCAGCCGGGACAGGGGTCCGCGTCGATGGCTACACCTTC
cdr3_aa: CSVDVSAGTGVRVDGYTF

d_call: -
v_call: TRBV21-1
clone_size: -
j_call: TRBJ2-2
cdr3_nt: TGTGCCAGCAGCAAAGCGGAGTCCGGGACAGACACCGGGGAGCTGTTTTTT
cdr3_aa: CASSKAESGTDTGELFF

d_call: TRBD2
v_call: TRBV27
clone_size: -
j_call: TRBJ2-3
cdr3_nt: TGTGCCAGCAGTGGGCGCCGTAGCGGGGGGTCGACAGATACGCAGTATTTT
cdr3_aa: CASSGRRSGGSTDTQYF

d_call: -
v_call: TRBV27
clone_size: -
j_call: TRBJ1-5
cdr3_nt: TGTGCCAGCAGTTTTGGCAGGGATAGCAATCAGCCCCAGCATTTT
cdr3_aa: CASSFGRDSNQPQHF

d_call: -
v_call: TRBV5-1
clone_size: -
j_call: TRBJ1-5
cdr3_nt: TGCGCCAGCAGCTTGGAGCAGGGCGGACAGCCCCAGCATTTT
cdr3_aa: CASSLEQGGQPQHF

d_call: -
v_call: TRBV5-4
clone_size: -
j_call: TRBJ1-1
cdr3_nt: TGTGCCAGCAGCTTGAGGAAGGGGCTCTCTGAAGCTTTCTTT
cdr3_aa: CASSLRKGLSEAFF

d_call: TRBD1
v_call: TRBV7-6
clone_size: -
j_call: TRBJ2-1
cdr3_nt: TGTGCCAGCAGCTCGGGACAGCACTACTACAATGAGCAGTTCTTC
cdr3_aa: CASSSGQHYYNEQFF

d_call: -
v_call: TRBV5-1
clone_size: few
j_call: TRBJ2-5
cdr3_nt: TGCGCCAGCAGGCCCGGCCCGGAGCGCCAAGAGACCCAGTACTTC
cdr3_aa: CASRPGPERQETQYF

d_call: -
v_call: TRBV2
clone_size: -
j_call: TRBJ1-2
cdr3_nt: TGTGCCAGCAGTGAACTTCGGCAGGGAAGCTATGGCTACACCTTC
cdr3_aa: CASSELRQGSYGYTF

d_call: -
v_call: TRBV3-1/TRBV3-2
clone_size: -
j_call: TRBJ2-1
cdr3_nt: TGTGCCAGCAGGGACTTTAATGAGCAGTTCTTC
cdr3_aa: CASRDFNEQFF

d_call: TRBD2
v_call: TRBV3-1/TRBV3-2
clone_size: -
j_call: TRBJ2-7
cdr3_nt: TGTGCCAGCAGCCTCCTAGCGGAAGCTCGGTACGAGCAGTACTTC
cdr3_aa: CASSLLAEARYEQYF

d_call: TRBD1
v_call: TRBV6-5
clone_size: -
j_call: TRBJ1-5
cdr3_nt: TGTGCCAGCAGACTTAGACAGGGTCGACAGCCCCAGCATTTT
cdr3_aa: CASRLRQGRQPQHF

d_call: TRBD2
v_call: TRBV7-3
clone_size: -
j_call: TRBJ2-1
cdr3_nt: TGTGCCAGCAGCTTAAGTGGCCAGGGACTAGCGGAGATCAATGAGCAGTTCTTC
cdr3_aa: CASSLSGQGLAEINEQFF

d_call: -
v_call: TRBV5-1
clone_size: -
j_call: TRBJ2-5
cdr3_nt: TGCGCCAGCAGCCCTAGATATCAAGGAGAGACCCAGTACTTC
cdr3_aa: CASSPRYQGETQYF

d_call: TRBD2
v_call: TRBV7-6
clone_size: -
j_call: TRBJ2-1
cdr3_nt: TGTGCCAGCAGCGAGACTAGCGGGAGAAGTTCCTACAATGAGCAGTTCTTC
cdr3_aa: CASSETSGRSSYNEQFF

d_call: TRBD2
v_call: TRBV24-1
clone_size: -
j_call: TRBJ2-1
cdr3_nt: TGTGCCACCAGTGCGAGCGGGGGACTTCGGGCATACAATGAGCAGTTCTTC
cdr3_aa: CATSASGGLRAYNEQFF

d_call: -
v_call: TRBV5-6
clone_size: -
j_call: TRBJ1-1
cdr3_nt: TGTGCCAGCAGCCGGAACTCAGGGGCTGGAACTGAAGCTTTCTTT
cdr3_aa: CASSRNSGAGTEAFF

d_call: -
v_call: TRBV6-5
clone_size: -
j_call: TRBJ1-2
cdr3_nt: TGTGCCAGCAGGGTGCGGGGTGGCTACACCTTC
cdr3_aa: CASRVRGGYTF

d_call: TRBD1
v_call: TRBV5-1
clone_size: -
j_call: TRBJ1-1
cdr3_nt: TGCGCCAGCAGCTTGCAGGGGGCCACTGAAGCTTTCTTT
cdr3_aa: CASSLQGATEAFF

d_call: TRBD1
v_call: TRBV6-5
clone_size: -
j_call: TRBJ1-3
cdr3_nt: TGTGCCAGCAGTCACGACAGGGGGACTGGAAACACCATATATTTT
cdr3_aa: CASSHDRGTGNTIYF